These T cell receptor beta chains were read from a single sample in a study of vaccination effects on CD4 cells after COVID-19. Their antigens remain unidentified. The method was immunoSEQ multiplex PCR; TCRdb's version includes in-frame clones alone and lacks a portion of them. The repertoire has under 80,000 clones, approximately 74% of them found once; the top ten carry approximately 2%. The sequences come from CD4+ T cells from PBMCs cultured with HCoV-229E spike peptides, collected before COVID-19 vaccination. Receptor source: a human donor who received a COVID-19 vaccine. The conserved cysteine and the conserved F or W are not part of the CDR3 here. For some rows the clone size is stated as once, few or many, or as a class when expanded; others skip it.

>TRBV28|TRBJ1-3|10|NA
ASRTTAGTIY
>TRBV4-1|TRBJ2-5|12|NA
ASSSYRGVETQY
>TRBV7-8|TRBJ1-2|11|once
ASSSLTEYGYT
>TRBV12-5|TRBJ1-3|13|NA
ASGLGAGDGNTIY
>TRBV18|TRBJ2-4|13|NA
ASSPVDLAKNIQY
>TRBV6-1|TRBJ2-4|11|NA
ASSEDRGDIQY
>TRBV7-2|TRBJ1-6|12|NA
ASSLDSLNSPLH
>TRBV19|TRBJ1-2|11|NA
ASSSWTDYGYT
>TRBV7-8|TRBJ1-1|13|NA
ASSNRGQPGLEAF
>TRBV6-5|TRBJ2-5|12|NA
ASSGQGYQETQY
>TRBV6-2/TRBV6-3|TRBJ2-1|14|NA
ASSGDRSNPYNEQF
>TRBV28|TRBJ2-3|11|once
ASRGRSTDTQY
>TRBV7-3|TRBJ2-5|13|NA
ASSLGGQRQETQY
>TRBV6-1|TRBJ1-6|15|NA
ASSEGTGIKLPSPLH
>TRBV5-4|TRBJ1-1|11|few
ASSLGQGPEAF
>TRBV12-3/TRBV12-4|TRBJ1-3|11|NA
ASSLSGENTIY